These 5 T cell receptor beta chains came from one sample sequenced in a study of blood T cells in healthy people across ages. With a J-beta primer mix and a sample-barcoded 5' primer, a second PCR ran about 6 to 11 cycles. TCRdb reanalysed the 5' RACE reads using MiXCR and keeps one entry per CDR3 protein. This table has about a million distinct CDR3 sequences, about 53% appearing once. The sample taken for sequencing was blood. These receptors came from a woman aged 55 to 70 in good health.

A few counts support this clonotype. This chain connects TRBV7-9 to TRBJ2-5, with TRBD2 identical over 9 bases. The J call is doubtful: the DNA matches TRBJ2-7 better. CDR3 size: 15 residues. Germline CDR1 SEHNR, CDR2 FQNEAQ (reference sequence). In DNA, the CDR3 is TGTGCCAGCAGCTTAGGTAGCGGGAGCGGGTACGAGCAGTACTTC. This codes for CASSLGSGSGYEQYF.

This clonotype occurred a few times. The chain recombines TRBV28 with TRBJ1-6; D gene ambiguous. V dropped 6 bases and J dropped 8 bases, with 11 bases sitting between them. The CDR3 has 13 residues. Germline V gene sequence: CDR1 MDHEN, CDR2 SYDVKM. CDR3 bases: TGTGCCAGCAGAGCACCCATTCATTCACCCCTCCACTTT. Protein sequence: CASRAPIHSPLHF.

This chain joins TRBV7-2 and TRBJ1-1; possibly TRBD1 for D (5 bases). The CDR3 is 15 amino acids. CDR1 and CDR2 (germline): SGHTA, FQGNSA. V lost 0 bases to trimming and J lost 4 bases, with 12 bases between them. CDR3 amino acids: CASSLAGTQGTEAFF. As DNA, the CDR3 is TGTGCCAGCAGCTTAGCGGGGACCCAGGGCACTGAAGCTTTCTTT. The full variable domain, with the rest looked up from reference TRBV7-2 and TRBJ1-1, is GAGVSQSPSNKVTEKGKDVELRCDPISGHTALYWYRQSLGQGLEFLIYFQGNSAPDKSGLPSDRFSAERTGGSVSTLTIQRTQQEDSAVYLCASSLAGTQGTEAFFGQGTRLTVV.

This clonotype was recorded a few times. The rearrangement uses TRBV7-3 and TRBJ1-1; no definite D call. Trimming took 5 bases from V and 4 from J, leaving 11 bases between them. CDR3 length: 13 amino acids. Germline V gene sequence: CDR1 SGHTA, CDR2 FQGTGA. The DNA of the CDR3 is TGTGCCAGCAGCCAAGAAGGCGGCACTGAAGCTTTCTTT. Translated, it gives CASSQEGGTEAFF.

The J gene is TRBJ1-4, the V gene TRBV27; D is ambiguous. Trimming took off 5 bases at V and 7 bases at J, with 20 bases between the two ends. The CDR3 is made up of 16 amino acids. In germline, CDR1 is MNHEY, CDR2 SMNVEV (reference sequence). CDR3 in amino acids: CASSPGEGRLSEKLFF. The CDR3 coding sequence is TGTGCCAGCAGTCCCGGTGAAGGCAGGCTATCTGAAAAACTGTTTTTT.